This passage covers 19 T cell receptor beta chains from one sample sequenced in a study of T cell responses to AZD1222 COVID-19 vaccine. Produced via immunoSEQ multiplex PCR; TCRdb's table is partial and in-frame only. Found here are 90,000 to 130,000 clones, less than 90% of them singletons; the top ten hold about 1.6%. The input for sequencing was peripheral blood, taken on day 0 of AZD1222 vaccination. The receptors originated from an adult in good health.

This clone was recorded only once. The J gene is TRBJ1-1, the V gene TRBV20-1; possibly TRBD1 for D (5 bases). Looked up from germline, CDR1 is DFQATT and CDR2 is SNEGSKA (reference sequence). The V gene lost 3 bases and the J gene lost 4 bases, with 15 bases spanning the gap. This CDR3 region has 14 residues. The DNA for the CDR3 is TGCAGTGCTAGTGCGGGGGGAATCGGCACTGAAGCTTTCTTT. As protein: CSASAGGIGTEAFF.

The CDR3 here is CAWKGQGHEKLFF. CDR3 DNA sequence: TGTGCCTGGAAGGGACAGGGGCATGAAAAACTGTTTTTT. The rearrangement joins TRBV30 to TRBJ1-4; 10 bases map to TRBD1. V dropped 4 bases and J dropped 6; count of bases not matched to a gene: 2. Germline V gene sequence: CDR1 GTSNPN, CDR2 SVGIG (reference sequence). CDR3 length: 13 residues.

V is TRBV18 and J is TRBJ2-7; 11 bases map to TRBD2. Germline V gives CDR1 KGHSH, CDR2 LQKENI. This CDR3 spans 16 amino acids. With 5 bases clipped from V and 0 bases from J, the junction kept 6 bases outside the gene matches. CDR3 sequence: CASSEAGTSGSYEQYF. The CDR3 DNA follows: TGTGCCAGCTCAGAGGCCGGGACTAGCGGCTCCTACGAGCAGTACTTC.

The CDR3 loop reads CASSIVGTGAYYEQYF. CDR3 in DNA: TGTGCCAGTAGTATAGTCGGCACAGGGGCCTACTACGAGCAGTACTTC. The chain is built from TRBV19 and TRBJ2-7, with TRBD1 identical over 7 bases. Germline CDR1 reads LNHDA; CDR2 reads SQIVND (reference sequence). J was trimmed by 3 bases and V by 1 base; bases with no gene match: 9. The CDR3 runs 16 residues.

This sequence joins TRBV5-1 and TRBJ1-5; tentatively, D is TRBD1 (5 bases). Trimming cost V 4 bases and J 1 base, with 18 bases left between them. The CDR3 has 17 amino acids. Germline V gene sequence: CDR1 SGHRS, CDR2 YFSETQ. The CDR3 sequence is CASSPAREIISNQPQHF. DNA for the CDR3: TGCGCCAGCAGCCCTGCCAGGGAAATAATAAGCAATCAGCCCCAGCATTTT.

V gene TRBV6-5 combines with J gene TRBJ2-7; 9 bases fit TRBD1. Germline loops: CDR1 MNHEY, CDR2 SVGAGI. The length of the CDR3 is 15 residues. Trimming took 7 bases from V and 0 from J; bases not matched to a gene: 7. The DNA of the CDR3 is TGTGCCAGCACCTCAGGACAGGGGACCTCCTACGAGCAGTACTTC. It specifies CASTSGQGTSYEQYF.

The rearrangement links TRBV29-1 to TRBJ1-4; D uncertain. The germline V and J ends were trimmed by 3 bases and 4 bases, with 9 bases remaining between them. Germline loops: CDR1 SQVTM, CDR2 ANQGSEA. This CDR3 has 13 residues. The CDR3 nucleotides read TGCAGCGTTGACGAGGGCTTTAATGAAAAACTGTTTTTT. It encodes CSVDEGFNEKLFF.

This clone was observed a single time. The chain links TRBV5-1 to TRBJ2-7; the D gene is possibly TRBD1 (6 bases). Looked up from germline, CDR1 is SGHRS and CDR2 is YFSETQ. The germline V and J ends were trimmed by 3 bases and 4 bases, with 11 bases remaining between them. The length of the CDR3 is 13 residues. CDR3 region: CASSSGQLYEQYF. The CDR3 nucleotides read TGCGCCAGCAGCTCGGGACAACTTTACGAGCAGTACTTC.

This clone was recorded once. V is TRBV7-9 and J is TRBJ2-3; 8 nucleotides agree with TRBD1. Germline values: CDR1 SEHNR, CDR2 FQNEAQ (reference sequence). The length of the CDR3 is 15 residues. Unmatched junction bases numbered 11, after V lost 6 bases and J lost 6 bases. Here the CDR3 DNA reads TGTGCCAGCAGAACCGGACAGGGTTTTAGGGATACGCAGTATTTT. This gives the protein CASRTGQGFRDTQYF.

The chain recombines TRBV6-1 with TRBJ1-2; D might be TRBD1 (5 bases). This CDR3 comprises 16 residues. The germline V gene has CDR1 MNHNS and CDR2 SASEGT. V lost 4 bases, J lost 4 bases, and 19 bases lay in between. The CDR3 DNA follows: TGTGCCAGCAGTGTTTCCCTAGGGGAACCCCGCTATGGCTACACCTTC. It translates to CASSVSLGEPRYGYTF.

This sequence joins TRBV10-1 and TRBJ1-4, with D unclear. The germline V gene has CDR1 WNHNN and CDR2 SYGVQD (reference sequence). CDR3 length: 14 residues. V lost 3 bases and J lost 8, with 13 bases in between. The CDR3 region has the DNA TGCGCCAGCAGTGACCCCGGACGTCTGGAAAAACTGTTTTTT. Protein sequence: CASSDPGRLEKLFF.

The V gene is TRBV10-1, the J gene TRBJ2-3; 12 positions agree with TRBD2. Germline V lookup: CDR1 WNHNN, CDR2 SYGVQD (reference sequence). This CDR3 is built from 16 residues. V lost 3 bases to trimming and J lost 5 bases; unmatched junction nucleotides: 6. In DNA, the CDR3 is TGCGCCAGCAGTGACCGGACTAGCGGGGTGGTAGATACGCAGTATTTT. Protein product: CASSDRTSGVVDTQYF.

This clone was observed a few times. This chain joins TRBV11-2 and TRBJ2-7, with D tentatively TRBD2 (6 bases). The ends were cut back, 6 bases at V and 4 bases at J, with 16 bases in the middle. CDR1 is SGHAT and CDR2 is FQNNGV in the germline V gene. This CDR3 has 14 residues. As DNA, the CDR3 is TGTGCCAGCAGGGGGCGGGACTCGCTATACGAGCAGTACTTC. Its translation is CASRGRDSLYEQYF.

This sequence joins TRBV9 and TRBJ2-1, with D perhaps TRBD1 (6 bases). This CDR3 is 16 amino acids long. The V gene lost 0 bases and the J gene lost 3 bases, with 13 bases spanning the gap. The germline gives CDR1 SGDLS, CDR2 YYNGEE. CDR3: CASSVGGGPLYNEQFF. The DNA for the CDR3 is TGTGCCAGCAGCGTAGGTGGGGGCCCTCTCTACAATGAGCAGTTCTTC. The complete variable domain, with remaining parts taken from reference TRBV9 and TRBJ2-1, reads DSGVTQTPKHLITATGQRVTLRCSPRSGDLSVYWYQQSLDQGLQFLIQYYNGEERAKGNILERFSAQQFPDLHSELNLSSLELGDSALYFCASSVGGGPLYNEQFFGPGTRLTVL.

The rearrangement uses TRBV4-1 and TRBJ2-7; perhaps TRBD1 as D (6 bases). V lost 4 bases, J lost 4 bases, and 17 bases lay in between. The CDR3 sequence is 15 residues long. Germline V lookup: CDR1 MGHRA, CDR2 YSYEKL. The CDR3, as DNA: TGCGCCAGCAGCCTAAACAGGGTAGGGGGTTACGAGCAGTACTTC. Translating gives CASSLNRVGGYEQYF.

V gene TRBV30 combines with J gene TRBJ2-7; the match to TRBD2 covers 11 bases. The germline gives CDR1 GTSNPN, CDR2 SVGIG (reference sequence). V dropped 6 bases and J dropped 0; count of bases not matched to a gene: 10. The CDR3 length is 16 residues. The CDR3 here is CACAEGLAVFSYEQYF. DNA of the CDR3: TGTGCCTGCGCAGAGGGACTAGCGGTTTTCTCCTACGAGCAGTACTTC.

The V and J genes are TRBV3-1 (or the pseudogene TRBV3-2) and TRBJ1-5; unclear D gene. The CDR3 is made up of 13 amino acids. Trimming removed 1 base at V and 5 bases at J, with 6 bases between. CDR1 is LGHDT and CDR2 is YNNKEL in the germline V gene (reference sequence). CDR3 sequence reads: CASSQVGYQPQHF. Written as DNA, the CDR3 is TGTGCCAGCAGCCAAGTAGGATATCAGCCCCAGCATTTT.

The chain combines TRBV27 with TRBJ2-7, with TRBD2 matching over 8 bases. The CDR3 is 13 residues long. V shed 6 bases, J shed 6 bases, and the junction held 7 bases outside the gene matches. The germline V gene encodes CDR1 MNHEY and CDR2 SMNVEV (reference sequence). This CDR3 is CASSTGLATEQYF. Here the CDR3 DNA reads TGTGCCAGCAGCACCGGACTAGCAACCGAGCAGTACTTC.

The chain uses TRBV9 and TRBJ1-4; 9 positions agree with TRBD1. The V and J ends lost 3 bases and 7 bases, in that order; junction bases with no gene match: 10. The CDR3 loop spans 16 amino acids. The germline CDR1 and CDR2 sequences are SGDLS and YYNGEE. Here the CDR3 reads CASSASTGGYGEKLFF. In DNA, the CDR3 is TGTGCCAGCAGCGCATCGACAGGGGGATATGGTGAAAAACTGTTTTTT.